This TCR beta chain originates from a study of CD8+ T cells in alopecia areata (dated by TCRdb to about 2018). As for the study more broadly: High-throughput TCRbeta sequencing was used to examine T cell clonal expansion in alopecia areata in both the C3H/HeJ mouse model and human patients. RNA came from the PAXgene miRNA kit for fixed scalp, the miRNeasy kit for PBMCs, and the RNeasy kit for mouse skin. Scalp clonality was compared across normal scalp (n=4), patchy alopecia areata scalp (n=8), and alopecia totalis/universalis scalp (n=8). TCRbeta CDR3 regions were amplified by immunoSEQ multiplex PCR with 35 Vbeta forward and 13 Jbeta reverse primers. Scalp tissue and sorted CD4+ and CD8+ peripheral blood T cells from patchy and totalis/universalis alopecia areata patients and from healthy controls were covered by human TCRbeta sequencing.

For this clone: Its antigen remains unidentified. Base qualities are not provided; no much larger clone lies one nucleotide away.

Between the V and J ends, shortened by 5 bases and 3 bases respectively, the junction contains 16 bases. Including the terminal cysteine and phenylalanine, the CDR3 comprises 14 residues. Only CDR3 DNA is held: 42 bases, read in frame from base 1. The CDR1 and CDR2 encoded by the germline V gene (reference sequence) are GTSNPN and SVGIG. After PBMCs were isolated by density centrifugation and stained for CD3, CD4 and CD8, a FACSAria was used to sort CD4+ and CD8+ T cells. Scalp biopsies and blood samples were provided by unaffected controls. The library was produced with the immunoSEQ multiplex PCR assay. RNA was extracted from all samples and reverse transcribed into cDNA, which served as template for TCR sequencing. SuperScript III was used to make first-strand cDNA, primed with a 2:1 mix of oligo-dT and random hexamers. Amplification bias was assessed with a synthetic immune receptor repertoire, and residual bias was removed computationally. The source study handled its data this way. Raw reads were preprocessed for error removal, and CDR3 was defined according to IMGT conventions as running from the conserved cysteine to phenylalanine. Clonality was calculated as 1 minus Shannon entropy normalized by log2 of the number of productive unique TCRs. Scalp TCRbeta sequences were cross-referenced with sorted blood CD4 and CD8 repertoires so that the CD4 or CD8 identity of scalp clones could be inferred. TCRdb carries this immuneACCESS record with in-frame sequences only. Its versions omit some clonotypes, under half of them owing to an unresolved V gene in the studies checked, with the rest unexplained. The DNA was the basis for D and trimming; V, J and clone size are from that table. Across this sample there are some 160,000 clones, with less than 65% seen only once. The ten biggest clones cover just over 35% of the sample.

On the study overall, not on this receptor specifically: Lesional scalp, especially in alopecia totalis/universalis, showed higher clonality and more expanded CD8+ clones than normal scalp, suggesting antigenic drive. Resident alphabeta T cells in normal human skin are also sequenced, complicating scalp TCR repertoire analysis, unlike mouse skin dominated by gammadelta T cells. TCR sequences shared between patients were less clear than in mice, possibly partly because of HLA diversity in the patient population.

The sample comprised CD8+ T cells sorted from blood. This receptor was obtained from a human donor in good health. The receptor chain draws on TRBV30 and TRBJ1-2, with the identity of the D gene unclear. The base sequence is TGTGCCTGGGACCCTGAAACAGCCGACTATGGCTACACCTTC. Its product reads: CAWDPETADYGYTF.